This T cell receptor beta chain was documented in a study of blood T cell repertoires in COVID-19. Study details: Sites in the United States, Italy and Spain provided acute and convalescent COVID-19 samples. PBMCs, B-cell-depleted T cells, or T cells were the source of the cDNA or gDNA that made up the material.

Per the original data handling: Amplified reference gene primers provided the basis for estimating nucleated cell counts. TCRdb's table, derived via immunoSEQ multiplex PCR, lists solely in-frame clones and lacks some. V, J and clone size are those of that table, while D and trimming were read from the DNA. The sample yields about 72,000 clones, 82% seen once. The count of this clone is one. This CDR3 has 15 residues. The germline V gene has CDR1 MNHNS and CDR2 SASEGT. Trimming took 3 bases from V and 4 from J, leaving 15 bases between them. The receptor was derived from a human donor in a cohort sampled during active COVID-19. The V gene is TRBV6-1, the J gene TRBJ1-2; unclear D gene. The sequencing input was peripheral blood. DNA of the CDR3: TGTGCCAGCAGTGAGTCCCCTTACAATCCCTATGGCTACACCTTC. It encodes CASSESPYNPYGYTF.